This T cell receptor beta chain was recorded in a study of early T cells in non-severe SARS-CoV-2 infection. As part of library construction, unique molecular identifiers were attached to individual cDNA molecules. In TCRdb, the 5' RACE reads were re-called with MiXCR into one record per CDR3 protein. The sample shows 60,000 to 85,000 distinct CDR3 sequences, around a sixth of them seen only once. This clonotype was picked up a small number of times. The CDR3 has 15 residues. Trimming at V came to 0 bases and at J to 8 bases, leaving 9 bases not matched to a gene. The germline CDR1 and CDR2 sequences are MNHEY and SMNVEV (reference sequence).

The V gene is TRBV27, the J gene TRBJ1-2; 7 bases match TRBD1. Sequenced sample: whole blood. The receptor comes from an adult who was a healthcare worker with PCR-confirmed SARS-CoV-2 infection or an uninfected control (not recorded which). The DNA for the CDR3 is TGTGCCAGCAGTTTATCGGGGGACAGCATACGAGGCTACACCTTC. Protein product: CASSLSGDSIRGYTF.